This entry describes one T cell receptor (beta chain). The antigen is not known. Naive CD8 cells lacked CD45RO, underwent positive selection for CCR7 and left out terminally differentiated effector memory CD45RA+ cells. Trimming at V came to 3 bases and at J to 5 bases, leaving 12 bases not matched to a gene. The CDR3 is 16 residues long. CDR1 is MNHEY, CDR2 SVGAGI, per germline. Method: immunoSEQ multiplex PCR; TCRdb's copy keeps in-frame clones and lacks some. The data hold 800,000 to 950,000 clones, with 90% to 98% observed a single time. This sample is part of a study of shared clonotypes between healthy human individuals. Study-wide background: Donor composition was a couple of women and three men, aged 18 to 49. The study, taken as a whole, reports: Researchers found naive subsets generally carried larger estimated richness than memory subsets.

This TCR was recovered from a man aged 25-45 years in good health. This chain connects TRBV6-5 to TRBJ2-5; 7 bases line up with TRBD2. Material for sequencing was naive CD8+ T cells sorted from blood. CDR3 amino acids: CASSYLLAGVRETQYF. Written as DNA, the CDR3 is TGTGCCAGCAGTTATCTCTTGGCGGGAGTACGGGAGACCCAGTACTTC.